This T cell receptor (beta chain) was profiled in a study of T cells in women clearing cervical HPV infection. About the study: Control women cleared a single incident HPV16 infection within 12 months.

Concerning this clone: Its antigen is not known. The read ends 3 residues before the CDR3 terminus; that terminus is restored from the germline J gene.

V trimming: 4 bases; J trimming: 0 bases; junction bases outside the gene matches: 4. In germline, CDR1 is MNHNS, CDR2 SASEGT. The CDR3 is made up of 15 amino acids. Findings and caveats of the study: It is unknown whether associations predate infection; no effector/memory or HPV-specific sorting. Unknown T-cell numbers per sample may underlie the richness differences.

Sequenced by immunoSEQ multiplex PCR; TCRdb stores in-frame clones only, minus some. The sample spans more than 45,000 clones; the ten largest clones claim around 1.6%. The TCR originated in a woman aged 18 to 69 with a cervical HPV16 infection that either progressed to CIN3+ or cleared (not recorded which). The chain couples TRBV6-1 to TRBJ2-7, with 9 nucleotides matching TRBD2. The sample was blood buffy coat. The covered CDR3 bases are TGTGCCAGCAGTGTCTATAGCGGGAGCTCCTACGAG. It yields the protein CASSVYSGSSYE. The entire CDR3 sequence reads CASSVYSGSSYEQYF.